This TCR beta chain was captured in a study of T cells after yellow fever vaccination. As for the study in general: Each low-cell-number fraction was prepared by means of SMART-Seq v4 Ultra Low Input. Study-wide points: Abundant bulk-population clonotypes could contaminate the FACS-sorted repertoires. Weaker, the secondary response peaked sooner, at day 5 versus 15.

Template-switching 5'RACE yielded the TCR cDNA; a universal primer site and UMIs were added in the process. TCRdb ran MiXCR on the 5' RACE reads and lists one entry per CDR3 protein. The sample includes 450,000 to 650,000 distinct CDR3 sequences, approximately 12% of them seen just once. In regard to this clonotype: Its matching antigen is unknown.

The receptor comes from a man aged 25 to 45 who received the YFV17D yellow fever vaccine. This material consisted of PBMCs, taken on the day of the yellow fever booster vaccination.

The CDR3 DNA sequence: TGTGCCAGCACCCCAGGGGGGGCGCGTCAGCCCCAGCATTTT. It is translated as CASTPGGARQPQHF. The chain has TRBV6-2 or TRBV6-3 and TRBJ1-5, with 7 bases matching TRBD1. The J segment lost 6 bases and the V segment lost 7 bases, leaving 9 bases of the junction unmatched. CDR1 MNHEY and CDR2 SVGEGT come from the germline V gene. The CDR3 is 14 amino acids.